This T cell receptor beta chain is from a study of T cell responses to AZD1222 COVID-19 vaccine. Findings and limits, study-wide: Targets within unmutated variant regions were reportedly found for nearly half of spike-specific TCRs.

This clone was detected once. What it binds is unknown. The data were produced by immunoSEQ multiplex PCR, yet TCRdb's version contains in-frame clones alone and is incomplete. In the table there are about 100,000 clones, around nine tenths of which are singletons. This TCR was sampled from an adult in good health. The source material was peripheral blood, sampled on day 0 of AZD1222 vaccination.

The CDR3 DNA sequence: TGCGCCAGCAGCCAAGAAGCAGACTCCTACGAGCAGTACTTC. Translation: CASSQEADSYEQYF. The rearrangement joins TRBV4-1 to TRBJ2-7, with D hard to call. Trimming stripped 0 bases from V and 0 bases from J, with 6 bases between. The V gene's germline CDR1 is MGHRA and CDR2 YSYEKL. The CDR3 spans 14 residues.